One sample yielded the 9 T cell receptor beta chains listed below, sequenced in a study of cytomegalovirus exposure and HLA in healthy donors listed by TCRdb under 2017. Receptor amplification or capture employed the immunoSEQ multiplex PCR assay. TCRdb limited this immuneACCESS table to in-frame rearrangements with V and J called. A share of clones is missing; checked studies link under half to unresolved V genes, and the rest is unexplained. For this sample there are some 240,000 clones; about 86% appear just once. About 1.2% of the sample lies in the top ten. Sequencing was performed on PBMCs. The receptors come from a woman in her thirties in good health and CMV-seropositive.

V gene TRBV5-1 combines with J gene TRBJ1-1; 9 nucleotides agree with TRBD1. Germline V CDR1 and CDR2: SGHRS, YFSETQ. The V gene end was trimmed by 1 base and the J gene end by 6 bases; junction bases not matched to a gene: 1. CDR3 size: 13 residues. CDR3 region: CASSLTGGPEAFF. The CDR3 DNA is TGCGCCAGCAGCTTGACAGGGGGCCCTGAAGCTTTCTTT.

As DNA, the CDR3 is TGTGCCAGCAGTGAACAAGGACAGGGATATCGGGAACTCTCTGGGGCCAACGTCCTGACTTTC. It encodes CASSEQGQGYRELSGANVLTF. The chain recombines TRBV2 with TRBJ2-6, with 8 bases aligning to TRBD1. This CDR3 contains 21 residues. Trimming removed 2 bases from V and 0 bases from J; junction bases left unmatched: 15. Germline V gene data show CDR1 as SNHLY and CDR2 as FYNNEI.

The chain uses TRBV28 and TRBJ2-1, with TRBD2 matching over 9 bases. CDR3 length: 15 residues. After removal of 3 bases from V and 0 bases from J, the junction contained 0 bases not matched to a gene. Germline V gives CDR1 MDHEN, CDR2 SYDVKM. CDR3 coding DNA: TGTGCCAGCAGTTTTAGCGGGAGCTCCTACAATGAGCAGTTCTTC. It is translated as CASSFSGSSYNEQFF.

CDR3 in DNA: TGTGCCAGCTCGACCGGGTTGATGGACGAGCAGTACTTC. Protein: CASSTGLMDEQYF. V gene TRBV18 combines with J gene TRBJ2-7; no clear D. The CDR3 has 13 residues. CDR1 is KGHSH and CDR2 is LQKENI in the germline V gene. V was cut by 6 bases and J by 5 bases, with 14 bases left in between.

The chain links TRBV6-5 to TRBJ1-1; 8 positions match TRBD1. The V gene end was trimmed by 2 bases and the J gene end by 1 base; junction bases not matched to a gene: 3. The germline gives CDR1 MNHEY, CDR2 SVGAGI. CDR3 length: 15 residues. The CDR3 protein is CASSYRGQGNTEAFF. CDR3 in DNA: TGTGCCAGCAGTTACCGCGGACAGGGGAACACTGAAGCTTTCTTT.

The J gene is TRBJ2-7, the V gene TRBV6-5, with D possibly matching TRBD1 (6 bases). Germline lookup yields CDR1 MNHEY and CDR2 SVGAGI. The CDR3 runs to 14 residues. V shed 7 bases and J shed 2 bases, with 15 bases lying between them. The CDR3 reads CASTTSSGAYEQYF. The CDR3 DNA is TGTGCCAGCACTACCTCCTCAGGGGCCTACGAGCAGTACTTC.

This clone was counted a few times. V is TRBV5-6 and J is TRBJ1-2, with D hard to call. Trimming shortened V by 1 base and J by 4 bases, and 17 bases separated the two germline ends. CDR1 and CDR2 (germline): SGHDT, YYEEEE. The CDR3 covers 16 residues. As DNA, the CDR3 is TGTGCCAGCAGCTTGCTTGTGAGGGCCGGCCCCTATGGCTACACCTTC. It translates to CASSLLVRAGPYGYTF.

The chain employs TRBV11-2 and TRBJ2-1; 8 nucleotides match TRBD1. With 6 bases clipped from V and 7 bases from J, the junction kept 11 bases outside the gene matches. CDR1 is SGHAT, CDR2 FQNNGV, per germline. The CDR3 loop spans 15 amino acids. CDR3 sequence reads: CASSSAGTGGNEQFF. In DNA form, the CDR3 reads TGTGCCAGCAGTTCCGCCGGGACAGGAGGGAATGAGCAGTTCTTC.

The V gene is TRBV11-2, the J gene TRBJ2-7; the match to TRBD1 covers 8 bases. The CDR3 is 18 residues long. V shed 1 base, J shed 2 bases, and the junction held 13 bases outside the gene matches. Germline V gives CDR1 SGHAT, CDR2 FQNNGV. The CDR3 coding sequence is TGTGCCAGCAGCTTAGGCGGTTGGCAGGGGGCGCGTGCCTACGAGCAGTACTTC. It yields the protein CASSLGGWQGARAYEQYF.